What follows are 11 T cell receptor beta chains derived from one specimen sequenced in a study of T cell responses to AZD1222 COVID-19 vaccine. The table came from immunoSEQ multiplex PCR; TCRdb's copy has only in-frame clones and leaves some out. The profile covers around 94,000 clones, with more than 85% appearing a single time and 5% taken by the ten largest. The sequences come from peripheral blood, collected on day 0 of AZD1222 vaccination. The source of these receptors is an adult in good health.

V and J are TRBV2 and TRBJ1-1, with 7 bases fitting TRBD1. Per the germline V gene, CDR1 is SNHLY and CDR2 is FYNNEI. The CDR3 extends over 16 amino acids. V lost 5 bases to trimming and J lost 1 base; unmatched junction nucleotides: 10. CDR3 region: CASSPGQSRGNTEAFF. The CDR3 region has the DNA TGTGCCAGCAGTCCGGGACAGTCCAGGGGGAACACTGAAGCTTTCTTT. The entire variable domain, with the rest obtained from reference TRBV2 and TRBJ1-1, is as follows: EPEVTQTPSHQVTQMGQEVILRCVPISNHLYFYWYRQILGQKVEFLVSFYNNEISEKSEIFDDQFSVERPDGSNFTLKIRSTKLEDSAMYFCASSPGQSRGNTEAFFGQGTRLTVV.

The chain employs TRBV3-1 (or the pseudogene TRBV3-2) and TRBJ2-1; no clear D gene. Per germline, CDR1 LGHDT and CDR2 YNNKEL (reference sequence). The CDR3 is 16 amino acids. Trimming shortened V by 4 bases and J by 6 bases, and 19 bases separated the two germline ends. The CDR3 DNA is TGTGCCAGCAGCCCCCCCTCTAGTGCTGGGGTCAATGAGCAGTTCTTC. Residues: CASSPPSSAGVNEQFF.

This chain joins TRBV9 and TRBJ1-1; possibly TRBD1 for D (6 bases). Deletions cut 6 bases from V and 6 bases from J, with 18 bases between. Germline CDR1 SGDLS, CDR2 YYNGEE. This CDR3 is 14 amino acids long. The CDR3 protein is CASTPQGGSAEAFF. As DNA, the CDR3 is TGTGCCAGCACCCCTCAAGGGGGGTCGGCTGAAGCTTTCTTT. The variable domain in full, completed from reference TRBV9 and TRBJ1-1, reads DSGVTQTPKHLITATGQRVTLRCSPRSGDLSVYWYQQSLDQGLQFLIQYYNGEERAKGNILERFSAQQFPDLHSELNLSSLELGDSALYFCASTPQGGSAEAFFGQGTRLTVV.

In its sample, this clone was seen once. The chain recombines TRBV28 with TRBJ1-6; D unresolved. The CDR3 sequence is 15 residues long. Germline V CDR1 and CDR2: MDHEN, SYDVKM. V shed 4 bases and J shed 0 bases, with 7 bases lying between them. The CDR3 nucleotides are TGTGCCAGCAGTTCCCTGAGCTCCTATAATTCACCCCTCCACTTT. Residues: CASSSLSSYNSPLHF.

This sequence joins TRBV30 and TRBJ1-1, with unresolved D. Between the trimmed V and J ends, which lost 1 base and 1 base, there was a span of 7 bases. Germline V CDR1 and CDR2: GTSNPN, SVGIG (reference sequence). CDR3 size: 13 residues. As DNA, the CDR3 is TGTGCCTGGAGTGAACAGCCGAACACTGAAGCTTTCTTT. This encodes CAWSEQPNTEAFF.

The rearrangement joins TRBV6-2 or TRBV6-3 to TRBJ1-2; the D gene is possibly TRBD1 (5 bases). This CDR3 has 13 residues. Germline values: CDR1 MNHEY, CDR2 SVGEGT. Trimming shortened V by 2 bases and J by 4 bases, and 8 bases separated the two germline ends. The CDR3 DNA is TGTGCCAGCAGTTACGAAAGGGGCTATGGCTACACCTTC. Translation gives CASSYERGYGYTF.

The chain combines TRBV6-6 with TRBJ1-4, with D possibly matching TRBD1 (6 bases). The germline V gene has CDR1 MNHNY and CDR2 SVGAGI (reference sequence). This CDR3 comprises 15 residues. Trimming removed 2 bases at V and 7 bases at J, with 14 bases between. The CDR3 loop is CASSYGTPGREKLFF. The CDR3 DNA sequence: TGTGCCAGCAGTTACGGGACACCCGGGCGTGAAAAACTGTTTTTT.

The V call is TRBV18, the J call TRBJ1-1; a possible D gene is TRBD1 (6 bases). Germline V lookup: CDR1 KGHSH, CDR2 LQKENI. Trimming left V 3 bases short and J 10 bases short, with 12 bases between. CDR3 length: 12 amino acids. CDR3: CASSPSEGGAFF. CDR3 DNA: TGTGCCAGCTCACCCTCAGAGGGGGGAGCTTTCTTT.

The J gene is TRBJ1-2, the V gene TRBV5-1; no reliable D call. Germline V gene lookup returns CDR1 SGHRS and CDR2 YFSETQ. This CDR3 region has 13 residues. V was trimmed by 3 bases and J by 5 bases, leaving 11 bases between them. CDR3 loop: CASSSQSIYGYTF. CDR3 bases: TGCGCCAGCAGCTCGCAGAGTATTTATGGCTACACCTTC.

This rearrangement joins TRBV7-2 to TRBJ2-7, with 8 positions matching TRBD1. The V gene's germline CDR1 is SGHTA and CDR2 FQGNSA. The trim removed 1 base at V and 2 bases at J, leaving 4 bases unmatched. This CDR3 region has 15 residues. CDR3 protein: CASSLVDRAAYEQYF. In nucleotides, the CDR3 is TGTGCCAGCAGCTTAGTGGACAGGGCCGCCTACGAGCAGTACTTC.

This chain joins TRBV28 and TRBJ1-4; the D is unclear. This CDR3 contains 14 residues. Per germline, CDR1 MDHEN and CDR2 SYDVKM. The V end lost 5 bases, the J end lost 0 bases, and 7 bases lay between the germline ends. The CDR3: CASSPWPTNEKLFF. In nucleotides, the CDR3 is TGTGCCAGCAGTCCCTGGCCAACTAATGAAAAACTGTTTTTT.